This T cell receptor (beta chain) is from a study of T cell repertoires in cytomegalovirus infection. This CDR3 has 14 amino acids. V lost 0 bases and J 8 bases, leaving 12 bases between the germline ends. Germline V CDR1 and CDR2: SGDLS, YYNGEE. In the case of this clonotype: The target antigen is unknown.

Overall study results and limits: Dominant in the ex vivo response were TCR beta clonotypes restricted by HLA-C and specific for CMV.

Each CDR3 protein is one row after TCRdb ran MiXCR on the reads. The table lists fewer than 550,000 distinct CDR3 sequences, 10% to 12% of them singletons, with roughly a tenth in the top ten. The chain employs TRBV9 and TRBJ2-1, with a possible D match to TRBD1 (6 bases). Sequenced input: PBMCs. The TCR sequence derives from a human donor in good health (CMV status not recorded). Some clones in this sample may be carry-over from other donors' samples. The CDR3 protein is CASSVVQGRDEQFF. The CDR3 region has the DNA TGTGCCAGCAGCGTAGTCCAGGGGCGCGATGAGCAGTTCTTC.